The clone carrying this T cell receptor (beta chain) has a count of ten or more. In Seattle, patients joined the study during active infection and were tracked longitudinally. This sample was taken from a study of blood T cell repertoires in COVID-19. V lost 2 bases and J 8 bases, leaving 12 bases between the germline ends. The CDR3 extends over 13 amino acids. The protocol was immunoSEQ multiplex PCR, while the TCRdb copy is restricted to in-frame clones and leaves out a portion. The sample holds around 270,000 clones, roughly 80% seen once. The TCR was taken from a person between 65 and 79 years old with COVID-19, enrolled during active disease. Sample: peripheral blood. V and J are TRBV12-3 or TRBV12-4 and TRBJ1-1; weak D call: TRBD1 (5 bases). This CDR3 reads CASSLSVAGEAFF. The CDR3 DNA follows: TGTGCCAGCAGTTTAAGTGTCGCAGGGGAAGCTTTCTTT.